The source of this T cell receptor (beta chain) is a study of T cell responses to AZD1222 COVID-19 vaccine. The CDR3 has 15 amino acids. The J segment lost 4 bases and the V segment lost 5 bases, leaving 5 bases of the junction unmatched. CDR1 is MNHEY, CDR2 SMNVEV, per germline (reference sequence). The table came from immunoSEQ multiplex PCR; TCRdb's copy has only in-frame clones and leaves some out. The sample includes 120,000 or so clones, 90% of them seen just once. The source is an adult in good health. The chain combines TRBV27 with TRBJ2-1; 10 nucleotides agree with TRBD2. Sequencing was performed on peripheral blood, taken on day 0 of AZD1222 vaccination. The CDR3 DNA reads as TGTGCCAGCAGTCAAGCGGGAGGGCCTTACAATGAGCAGTTCTTC. Its translation: CASSQAGGPYNEQFF.